The 21 T cell receptor beta chains reported below all come from one sample, sequenced in a study of a mutant IDH1 vaccine in newly diagnosed glioma. Time point described: week 47, end of study. Vaccination comprised doses that each held 300 ug of mutant IDH1 20-mer peptide, plus topical imiquimod. Their specific antigens are unknown. Profiling relied on immunoSEQ multiplex PCR, and the TCRdb table lists in-frame clones only, not all of them. The sample has tens of thousands of clones, roughly 82% seen once. The source material was PBMCs, sampled from a glioma patient whose treatment included an IDH1 peptide vaccine. The receptors stem from a man younger than 35 with glioma. Some clones in this sample may be carry-over from other donors' samples.

This sequence joins TRBV4-1 and TRBJ1-2; TRBD1 might be the D (6 bases). Per the germline V gene, CDR1 is MGHRA and CDR2 is YSYEKL. CDR3 length: 15 amino acids. The V gene lost 1 base and the J gene lost 5 bases, with 14 bases spanning the gap. CDR3 sequence: CASSQGRGEGYGYTF. The CDR3 region has the DNA TGCGCCAGCAGCCAAGGCAGGGGAGAAGGGTATGGCTACACCTTC.

The chain has TRBV7-9 and TRBJ2-6; TRBD1 matches 7 bases. The CDR3 extends over 18 amino acids. CDR1 is SEHNR, CDR2 FQNEAQ, per germline (reference sequence). Trimming took 0 bases from V and 0 from J; bases not matched to a gene: 5. This CDR3 is CASSLARGLSSGANVLTF. DNA of the CDR3: TGTGCCAGCAGCTTAGCCAGGGGGTTAAGCTCTGGGGCCAACGTCCTGACTTTC. The variable domain in full, with the rest retrieved from reference TRBV7-9 and TRBJ2-6, is DTGVSQNPRHKITKRGQNVTFRCDPISEHNRLYWYRQTLGQGPEFLTYFQNEAQLEKSRLLSDRFSAERPKGSFSTLEIQRTEQGDSAMYLCASSLARGLSSGANVLTFGAGSRLTVL.

V and J are TRBV4-3 and TRBJ1-2; D remains ambiguous. The CDR3 loop spans 12 amino acids. The germline gives CDR1 LGHNA, CDR2 YSLEER. Trimming removed 0 bases at V and 10 bases at J, with 9 bases between. CDR3 sequence: CASSQDAGYYTF. The DNA for the CDR3 is TGCGCCAGCAGCCAAGACGCAGGATACTACACCTTC.

This clone was counted a single time. V gene TRBV13 combines with J gene TRBJ1-1, with TRBD1 matching 7 bases. CDR3 length: 14 amino acids. V shed 5 bases, J shed 7 bases, and the junction held 10 bases outside the gene matches. In germline, CDR1 is PRHDT, CDR2 FYEKMQ (reference sequence). The CDR3 nucleotides read TGTGCCAGCAGCCGAGGACAGGCTAGGGATGAAGCTTTCTTT. This gives the protein CASSRGQARDEAFF.

The V and J genes are TRBV29-1 and TRBJ2-3; 10 bases match TRBD1. Trimming removed 3 bases from V and 4 bases from J; junction bases left unmatched: 4. The CDR3 is 14 residues long. Looked up from germline, CDR1 is SQVTM and CDR2 is ANQGSEA. CDR3 in amino acids: CSVDEDRGADTQYF. The CDR3 DNA is TGCAGCGTTGACGAGGACAGGGGGGCAGATACGCAGTATTTT.

In its sample, this clone was seen a few times. This chain uses TRBV4-2 with TRBJ1-2; no clear D. Germline assignment: CDR1 LGHNA and CDR2 YNFKEQ. With 1 base removed from V and 8 bases from J, the gap between germline ends came to 14 bases. The CDR3 contains 14 residues. The CDR3 protein is CASSQGGGPEGYTF. For the CDR3, the DNA is TGTGCCAGCAGCCAAGGTGGAGGACCGGAGGGCTACACCTTC.

This chain connects TRBV7-9 to TRBJ1-1; perhaps TRBD1 as D (6 bases). This CDR3 has 13 amino acids. Germline values: CDR1 SEHNR, CDR2 FQNEAQ (reference sequence). The V end lost 6 bases, the J end lost 4 bases, and 12 bases lay between the germline ends. CDR3 amino acids: CASSRDMTTEAFF. The CDR3 DNA is TGTGCCAGCAGTCGGGACATGACCACTGAAGCTTTCTTT.

The chain combines TRBV6-5 with TRBJ1-5; D is unclear. CDR1 is MNHEY and CDR2 is SVGAGI in the germline V gene. Deletions cut 6 bases from V and 4 bases from J, with 10 bases between. CDR3 length equals 13 residues. The chain's CDR3 is CASSPDRNQPQHF. CDR3 bases: TGTGCCAGCAGCCCCGATAGGAATCAGCCCCAGCATTTT.

The chain is built from TRBV5-5 and TRBJ2-7; TRBD1 matches 7 bases. Per germline, CDR1 SGHKS and CDR2 YYEKEE (reference sequence). The CDR3 sequence is 16 residues long. V lost 4 bases and J lost 3; bases outside the gene matches: 13. The CDR3 reads CASSQRPSSGGYEQYF. As DNA, the CDR3 is TGTGCCAGCAGCCAGCGGCCATCGTCAGGGGGCTACGAGCAGTACTTC.

The chain carries TRBV7-6 and TRBJ1-1; unclear D gene. In germline, CDR1 is SGHVS, CDR2 FNYEAQ. The length of the CDR3 is 14 residues. Trimming pared 2 bases from V and 0 bases from J, leaving 7 bases between. In DNA form, the CDR3 reads TGTGCCAGCAGCTTAAATTTCATGAACACTGAAGCTTTCTTT. Its protein product is CASSLNFMNTEAFF.

The chain links TRBV9 to TRBJ1-6; 9 bases are shared with TRBD1. The germline gives CDR1 SGDLS, CDR2 YYNGEE. The V segment lost 3 bases and the J segment 7 bases; nucleotides outside the gene matches: 5. This CDR3 has 15 residues. CDR3 protein: CASSDRTGANSPLHF. CDR3 DNA sequence: TGTGCCAGCAGCGACAGGACAGGGGCAAATTCACCCCTCCACTTT. The full variable domain, rest sourced from reference TRBV9 and TRBJ1-6, is DSGVTQTPKHLITATGQRVTLRCSPRSGDLSVYWYQQSLDQGLQFLIQYYNGEERAKGNILERFSAQQFPDLHSELNLSSLELGDSALYFCASSDRTGANSPLHFGNGTRLTVT.

The chain combines TRBV5-6 with TRBJ2-2, with no clear D. The CDR3 loop spans 15 amino acids. Trimming cost V 2 bases and J 4 bases, with 12 bases left between them. Germline CDR1 is SGHDT and CDR2 is YYEEEE. The CDR3 region is CASSFGPALTGELFF. The CDR3 DNA reads as TGTGCCAGCAGCTTTGGTCCGGCGCTCACCGGGGAGCTGTTTTTT.

The chain links TRBV7-2 to TRBJ2-3, with D unclear. The CDR3 contains 15 residues. Germline V gives CDR1 SGHTA, CDR2 FQGNSA. V was shortened by 5 bases and J by 0 bases, with 12 bases between the two germline ends. The CDR3 region has the DNA TGTGCCAGCAGCATTAGGAGATCTAGCACAGATACGCAGTATTTT. It encodes CASSIRRSSTDTQYF.

The chain uses TRBV29-1 and TRBJ1-3; 8 bases line up with TRBD1. The CDR3 consists of 13 residues. Germline CDR1 reads SQVTM; CDR2 reads ANQGSEA. Trimming removed 6 bases from V and 4 bases from J; junction bases left unmatched: 5. Here the CDR3 reads CSVTGGRGNTIYF. For the CDR3, the DNA is TGCAGCGTCACAGGGGGTAGAGGAAACACCATATATTTT.

The chain carries TRBV2 and TRBJ1-1, with D maybe TRBD1 (5 bases). This CDR3 is 14 amino acids long. With 9 bases removed from V and 1 base from J, the gap between germline ends came to 15 bases. Germline CDR1 is SNHLY and CDR2 is FYNNEI. The CDR3 DNA is TGTGCCAGTACATATGGGACGGCGAACACTGAAGCTTTCTTT. Amino acid sequence: CASTYGTANTEAFF.

This clone appeared a single time. V is TRBV7-9 and J is TRBJ1-2; 7 bases align to TRBD1. The CDR3 contains 14 residues. The ends lost 5 bases at V and 6 bases at J; junction bases unmatched: 9. The germline CDR1 and CDR2 sequences are SEHNR and FQNEAQ (reference sequence). CDR3 sequence (DNA): TGTGCCAGCAGCCCTTGGACAGGAGGTCATGGCTACACCTTC. It codes for CASSPWTGGHGYTF.

This chain links TRBV30 with TRBJ1-6; D remains unclear. V was shortened by 3 bases and J by 4 bases, with 10 bases between the two germline ends. Germline V gene data show CDR1 as GTSNPN and CDR2 as SVGIG (reference sequence). This CDR3 spans 14 amino acids. CDR3 sequence: CAWRDHPYNSPLHF. DNA of the CDR3: TGTGCCTGGAGAGATCACCCATATAATTCACCCCTCCACTTT.

CDR3 nucleotides: TGTGCCAGCAGCCCTCTAGCGGGCAATGAGCAGTTCTTC. Translating it yields CASSPLAGNEQFF. V usage is TRBV11-3 and J usage is TRBJ2-1; TRBD2 matches 8 bases. Germline lookup yields CDR1 SGHNT and CDR2 YENEEA. This CDR3 is 13 amino acids long. V gave up 5 bases and J gave up 6 bases; unmatched junction bases: 3.

This clone appeared once. CDR3 loop: CATSRGQGTQPQHF. Here the CDR3 DNA reads TGTGCCACCAGCAGAGGGCAGGGGACTCAGCCCCAGCATTTT. J is TRBJ1-5 and V is TRBV15, with D possibly TRBD1 on 6 matching bases. The V end lost 1 base, the J end lost 6 bases, and 10 bases lay between the germline ends. The CDR3 is made up of 14 amino acids. CDR1 and CDR2 (germline): LNHNV, YYDKDF (reference sequence).

The V and J genes are TRBV2 and TRBJ2-7; tentative D call: TRBD1 (5 bases). This CDR3 spans 14 amino acids. CDR1 and CDR2 from the germline V gene are SNHLY and FYNNEI. V lost 3 bases to trimming and J lost 2 bases, with 11 bases between them. This CDR3 is CASSEGRGPYEQYF. In DNA form, the CDR3 reads TGTGCCAGCAGTGAGGGGCGTGGCCCCTACGAGCAGTACTTC.

The V and J genes are TRBV7-9 and TRBJ1-2, with D unresolved. The germline V and J ends were trimmed by 6 bases and 0 bases, with 8 bases remaining between them. There are 13 residues in the CDR3. Per germline, CDR1 SEHNR and CDR2 FQNEAQ (reference sequence). CDR3 bases: TGTGCCAGCAGTCCCGTGGCTAACTATGGCTACACCTTC. Its translation: CASSPVANYGYTF. The full variable domain, completed using reference TRBV7-9 and TRBJ1-2, is DTGVSQNPRHKITKRGQNVTFRCDPISEHNRLYWYRQTLGQGPEFLTYFQNEAQLEKSRLLSDRFSAERPKGSFSTLEIQRTEQGDSAMYLCASSPVANYGYTFGSGTRLTVV.